Below, 30 T cell receptor beta chains from the same sample are listed, as sequenced in a study of response to subunit inactivated influenza vaccine. TCRdb used MiXCR to reprocess the RT-PCR reads, holding one entry per CDR3 protein. There are hundreds of thousands of distinct CDR3 sequences in the sample; roughly 27% occur only once, and approximately 2% lies in the top ten. Specimen: CD4+ T cells sorted from PBMCs, collected more than 4 days after vaccination. The receptor set was obtained from a man over 45 who received an inactivated influenza vaccine.

The V gene is TRBV4-2, the J gene TRBJ1-6; D is unclear. Trimming stripped 2 bases from V and 8 bases from J, with 13 bases between. The CDR3 has 15 residues. CDR1 LGHNA and CDR2 YNFKEQ come from the germline V gene. The CDR3 DNA sequence: TGTGCCAGCAGCCAACAGACGCAGCCTTATTCACCCCTCCACTTT. Encoded protein: CASSQQTQPYSPLHF.

The chain couples TRBV6-5 to TRBJ1-3; D ambiguous. V was pared by 4 bases and J by 2 bases, with 12 bases between. This CDR3 comprises 15 residues. Germline lookup yields CDR1 MNHEY and CDR2 SVGAGI. CDR3 region: CASSFRDGPGNTIYF. CDR3 DNA sequence: TGTGCCAGCAGTTTTCGCGATGGTCCTGGAAACACCATATATTTT.

This clonotype was counted only a few times. CDR3 region: CSASSGTEAFF. In DNA, the CDR3 is TGCAGTGCTAGCAGCGGCACTGAAGCTTTCTTT. J is TRBJ1-1 and V is TRBV20-1; D is unclear. The CDR3 is made up of 11 amino acids. V lost 3 bases and J lost 4, with 6 bases in between. CDR1 is DFQATT and CDR2 is SNEGSKA in the germline V gene (reference sequence).

This clonotype was seen a few times. This chain links TRBV20-1 with TRBJ2-5, with TRBD1 as a possible D gene (6 bases). The CDR3 is 12 amino acids. V lost 2 bases, J lost 6 bases, and 10 bases lay in between. The germline gives CDR1 DFQATT, CDR2 SNEGSKA (reference sequence). The CDR3 DNA sequence: TGCAGTGCTAGACAGGGGATGCAGACCCAGTACTTC. Translating gives CSARQGMQTQYF.

In its sample, this clonotype was seen a few times. The rearrangement uses TRBV7-9 and TRBJ2-1; 7 bases are shared with TRBD1. Per germline, CDR1 SEHNR and CDR2 FQNEAQ (reference sequence). The CDR3 extends over 14 amino acids. V shed 2 bases, J shed 8 bases, and the junction held 6 bases outside the gene matches. The DNA for the CDR3 is TGTGCCAGCAGCTTATATCCCACAGGGGATGAGCAGTTCTTC. Residues: CASSLYPTGDEQFF.

This clonotype was counted only a few times. The chain joins TRBV11-2 to TRBJ2-5; 7 bases align to TRBD1. The CDR3 is 13 residues long. CDR1 and CDR2 (germline): SGHAT, FQNNGV. V lost 0 bases, J lost 11 bases, and 6 bases stayed unmatched. CDR3 in amino acids: CASSLDPGGPQYF. In DNA form, the CDR3 reads TGTGCCAGCAGCTTAGACCCAGGGGGTCCACAGTACTTC.

In this sample, this clonotype turned up once. This chain uses TRBV29-1 with TRBJ2-1; TRBD2 agrees at 15 bases. Trimming cost V 3 bases and J 3 bases; bases outside gene matches: 6. Germline V gene lookup returns CDR1 SQVTM and CDR2 ANQGSEA. The CDR3 covers 17 residues. CDR3 bases: TGCAGCGTTGACGGGGGGACTAGCGGGAGGAACTACAATGAGCAGTTCTTC. Encoded protein: CSVDGGTSGRNYNEQFF.

This chain connects TRBV20-1 to TRBJ1-2; D gene ambiguous. This CDR3 is built from 13 residues. Trimming stripped 1 base from V and 7 bases from J, with 13 bases between. CDR1 is DFQATT, CDR2 SNEGSKA, per germline (reference sequence). CDR3 protein: CSARVAVQAGYTF. The CDR3 coding sequence is TGCAGTGCTAGAGTTGCAGTCCAGGCTGGCTACACCTTC.

This chain joins TRBV10-3 and TRBJ2-7; D gene uncertain. The CDR3 is 11 residues long. V was cut by 2 bases and J by 5 bases, with 4 bases left in between. CDR1 is ENHRY, CDR2 SYGVKD, per germline. CDR3 in DNA: TGTGCCATCAGTGAGATGAACGAGCAGTACTTC. Amino acid sequence: CAISEMNEQYF.

The chain has TRBV14 and TRBJ1-2, with unresolved D. Germline V gene lookup returns CDR1 SGHDN and CDR2 FVKESK. The CDR3 totals 15 residues. V lost 3 bases to trimming and J lost 3 bases, with 14 bases between them. The CDR3 region has the DNA TGTGCCAGCAGCCACGGACGGTTAAGTTACTATGGCTACACCTTC. Translated: CASSHGRLSYYGYTF.

This clonotype was found a few times. The rearrangement links TRBV4-1 to TRBJ2-7, with TRBD2 matching 8 bases. This CDR3 is built from 15 residues. The junction had 8 bases not matched to a gene; V was cut back by 0 bases and J by 7 bases. The germline CDR1 and CDR2 sequences are MGHRA and YSYEKL. DNA of the CDR3: TGCGCCAGCAGCCAAGATTTTACGGGGGGGCTTGAGCAGTACTTC. It specifies CASSQDFTGGLEQYF.

A few counts support this clonotype. The chain combines TRBV20-1 with TRBJ2-7; TRBD1 might be the D (5 bases). V lost 1 base and J 0 bases, leaving 13 bases between the germline ends. The CDR3 runs to 15 residues. The germline CDR1 and CDR2 sequences are DFQATT and SNEGSKA (reference sequence). CDR3 nucleotides: TGCAGTGCTAGAGGTGGGGCGAAGAGCTCCTACGAGCAGTACTTC. Translating gives CSARGGAKSSYEQYF.

This clonotype has only a few counts. The chain's CDR3 is CASSPTNRGGEQYF. The CDR3 DNA sequence: TGTGCCAGCAGCCCCACCAACCGGGGCGGCGAGCAGTACTTC. The V call is TRBV11-2, the J call TRBJ2-7; D possibly matches TRBD1 or TRBD2 (5 bases each). This CDR3 has 14 residues. The V gene's germline CDR1 is SGHAT and CDR2 FQNNGV. Trimming took 5 bases from V and 6 from J, leaving 17 bases between them.

The chain is built from TRBV28 and TRBJ1-3; D might be TRBD1 (6 bases). With 5 bases removed from V and 0 bases from J, the gap between germline ends came to 11 bases. There are 15 residues in the CDR3. The germline CDR1 and CDR2 sequences are MDHEN and SYDVKM. This CDR3 is CASSRTGSSGNTIYF. CDR3 in DNA: TGTGCCAGCAGTAGAACAGGGAGCTCTGGAAACACCATATATTTT.

The rearrangement joins TRBV10-3 to TRBJ2-7; tentatively, D is TRBD1 (6 bases). The CDR3 contains 15 residues. Germline V gives CDR1 ENHRY, CDR2 SYGVKD. Trimming cost V 3 bases and J 0 bases, with 12 bases left between them. This chain's CDR3 is CAISDKGGASYEQYF. CDR3 in DNA: TGTGCCATCAGTGATAAAGGGGGAGCCTCCTACGAGCAGTACTTC.

The table lists this clonotype with a few counts. The chain recombines TRBV18 with TRBJ2-1, with 8 nucleotides matching TRBD2. The length of the CDR3 is 14 residues. Trimming at V came to 0 bases and at J to 6 bases, leaving 1 base not matched to a gene. Germline V lookup: CDR1 KGHSH, CDR2 LQKENI. CDR3 residues: CASSPPGLVNEQFF. In DNA form, the CDR3 reads TGTGCCAGCTCACCACCGGGACTAGTCAATGAGCAGTTCTTC.

In DNA form, the CDR3 reads TGTGCCAGCAGTGATGCGAGTAGCGGGAGGTCGGGGCAGTTCTTC. This encodes CASSDASSGRSGQFF. This chain links TRBV2 with TRBJ2-1, with 10 bases that match TRBD2. Germline CDR1 is SNHLY and CDR2 is FYNNEI. The CDR3 contains 15 residues. The V and J ends lost 3 bases and 12 bases, in that order; junction bases with no gene match: 11. Supplemented by reference TRBV2 and TRBJ2-1, the full variable domain reads EPEVTQTPSHQVTQMGQEVILRCVPISNHLYFYWYRQILGQKVEFLVSFYNNEISEKSEIFDDQFSVERPDGSNFTLKIRSTKLEDSAMYFCASSDASSGRSGQFFGPGTRLTVL.

This clonotype was seen only a few times. V usage is TRBV6-2 or TRBV6-3 and J usage is TRBJ2-2; 9 bases agree with TRBD2. CDR1 and CDR2 (germline): MNHEY, SVGEGT. The junction had 6 bases not matched to a gene; V was cut back by 8 bases and J by 5 bases. CDR3 size: 14 residues. In DNA form, the CDR3 reads TGTGCCAGCTGGCTAGCGGGGAGGACCGGGGAGCTGTTTTTT. Its protein is CASWLAGRTGELFF.

V is TRBV29-1 and J is TRBJ1-2; D unclear. Germline loops: CDR1 SQVTM, CDR2 ANQGSEA. The CDR3 totals 13 residues. V was clipped by 0 bases and J by 3 bases, with 8 bases between them. The CDR3 here is CSVEEAGYYGYTF. The CDR3 DNA reads as TGCAGCGTTGAAGAAGCTGGGTACTATGGCTACACCTTC.

The chain carries TRBV5-1 and TRBJ2-5; no clear D gene. V was cut by 1 base and J by 2 bases, with 9 bases left in between. CDR3 length equals 14 residues. CDR1 and CDR2 (germline): SGHRS, YFSETQ. The DNA of the CDR3 is TGCGCCAGCAGCTTGTTCTCCATTCAAGAGACCCAGTACTTC. This codes for CASSLFSIQETQYF.

This clonotype occurred many times. This chain links TRBV12-3 or TRBV12-4 with TRBJ1-1; no clear D gene. V lost 7 bases and J 0 bases, leaving 12 bases between the germline ends. The CDR3 contains 14 residues. Here the CDR3 DNA reads TGTGCCAGCACCCAGCGACAAGTGAACACTGAAGCTTTCTTT. Its translation: CASTQRQVNTEAFF.

This clonotype was counted a few times. The J gene is TRBJ2-1, the V gene TRBV5-6, with D hard to call. Trimming shortened V by 1 base and J by 9 bases, and 11 bases separated the two germline ends. Germline assignment: CDR1 SGHDT and CDR2 YYEEEE. CDR3 size: 13 residues. In DNA form, the CDR3 reads TGTGCCAGCAGCTTGTCCGGCTCTAGTGAGCAGTTCTTC. Translated, it gives CASSLSGSSEQFF.

This clonotype was counted ten times or more. The genes are TRBV25-1 and TRBJ2-2; D call uncertain. The V gene's germline CDR1 is MGHDK and CDR2 SYGVNS. CDR3 size: 14 residues. V lost 2 bases and J lost 3, with 7 bases in between. CDR3 sequence (DNA): TGTGCCAGCAGTGAAGGGGATTACACCGGGGAGCTGTTTTTT. This gives the protein CASSEGDYTGELFF.

The V call is TRBV6-2 or TRBV6-3, the J call TRBJ2-2; 7 bases are shared with TRBD1. Trimming removed 7 bases from V and 2 bases from J; junction bases left unmatched: 7. Germline CDR1 reads MNHEY; CDR2 reads SVGEGT. The CDR3 covers 15 residues. The CDR3 loop reads CASNQDRPNTGELFF. The CDR3 bases are TGTGCCAGCAACCAGGACAGGCCAAACACCGGGGAGCTGTTTTTT.

The chain has TRBV20-1 and TRBJ2-3, with 11 nucleotides matching TRBD2. Germline-derived CDR1 and CDR2 are DFQATT and SNEGSKA (reference sequence). The length of the CDR3 is 15 residues. The V segment lost 6 bases and the J segment 5 bases; nucleotides outside the gene matches: 10. The CDR3 region is CSADDTSGSVDTQYF. CDR3 coding DNA: TGCAGTGCCGATGATACTAGCGGGAGTGTAGATACGCAGTATTTT.

The chain employs TRBV6-1 and TRBJ2-3, with D perhaps TRBD2 (7 bases). Germline values: CDR1 MNHNS, CDR2 SASEGT. There are 16 residues in the CDR3. V was clipped by 7 bases and J by 4 bases, with 21 bases between them. CDR3 residues: CASTRGRGAAADTQYF. DNA of the CDR3: TGTGCCAGCACCCGGGGACGGGGGGCGGCGGCAGATACGCAGTATTTT.

This clonotype was counted between two and nine times. The CDR3 DNA follows: TGTGCCAGCAGTTACATTGGGCAGGGTCCCGAGCAGTACTTC. As protein: CASSYIGQGPEQYF. This chain joins TRBV6-5 and TRBJ2-7, with TRBD1 as a possible D gene (5 bases). Trimming took off 2 bases at V and 6 bases at J, with 14 bases between the two ends. The germline gives CDR1 MNHEY, CDR2 SVGAGI. The CDR3 is made up of 14 amino acids.

This clonotype appeared many times. This sequence joins TRBV29-1 and TRBJ2-7, with TRBD1 matching 9 bases. V shed 0 bases, J shed 3 bases, and the junction held 3 bases outside the gene matches. Germline values: CDR1 SQVTM, CDR2 ANQGSEA. The CDR3 has 14 amino acids. The CDR3, as DNA: TGCAGCGTTGAAGATCCGGGACAGGGCTACGAGCAGTACTTC. The encoded protein is CSVEDPGQGYEQYF.

In its sample, this clonotype was seen many times. The rearrangement links TRBV12-3 or TRBV12-4 to TRBJ1-2, with TRBD1 identical over 8 bases. This CDR3 region has 15 residues. V shed 6 bases and J 4 bases; nucleotides not matched to a gene: 10. The DNA of the CDR3 is TGTGCCAGCAGCTTCGGGGCAGGGGGCGTCTATGGCTACACCTTC. It yields the protein CASSFGAGGVYGYTF.

This clonotype was picked up a small number of times. V is TRBV11-2 and J is TRBJ2-1; D possibly matches TRBD1 or TRBD2 (5 bases each). Germline V gives CDR1 SGHAT, CDR2 FQNNGV. V lost 3 bases to trimming and J lost 5 bases, with 17 bases between them. CDR3 size: 16 residues. CDR3 sequence (DNA): TGTGCCAGCAGCTTGAGCTTGAGGGGCCTCGACAATGAGCAGTTCTTC. Protein sequence: CASSLSLRGLDNEQFF. Full variable domain (outside the CDR3, taken from reference TRBV11-2 and TRBJ2-1): EAGVAQSPRYKIIEKRQSVAFWCNPISGHATLYWYQQILGQGPKLLIQFQNNGVVDDSQLPKDRFSAERLKGVDSTLKIQPAKLEDSAVYLCASSLSLRGLDNEQFFGPGTRLTVL.